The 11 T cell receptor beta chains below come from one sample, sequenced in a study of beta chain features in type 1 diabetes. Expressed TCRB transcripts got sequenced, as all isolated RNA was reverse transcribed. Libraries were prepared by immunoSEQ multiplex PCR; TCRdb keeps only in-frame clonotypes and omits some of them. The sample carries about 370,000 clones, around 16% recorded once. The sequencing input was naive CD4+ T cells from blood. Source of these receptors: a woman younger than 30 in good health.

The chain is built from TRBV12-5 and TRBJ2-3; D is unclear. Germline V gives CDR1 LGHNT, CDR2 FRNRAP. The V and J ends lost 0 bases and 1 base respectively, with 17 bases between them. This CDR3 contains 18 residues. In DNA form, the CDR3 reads TGTGCTAGTGGTTTGGTACATTCCACGGAGAGTGGCACAGATACGCAGTATTTT. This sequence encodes CASGLVHSTESGTDTQYF.

The CDR3 region has the DNA TGCGCCAGCAGCACGTCCGGGACTTTCTATGAGCAGTTCTTC. Amino acid sequence: CASSTSGTFYEQFF. The chain employs TRBV4-1 and TRBJ2-1, with D maybe TRBD2 (6 bases). CDR1 and CDR2 (germline): MGHRA, YSYEKL. Trimming cost V 5 bases and J 8 bases, with 16 bases left between them. This CDR3 is 14 amino acids long.

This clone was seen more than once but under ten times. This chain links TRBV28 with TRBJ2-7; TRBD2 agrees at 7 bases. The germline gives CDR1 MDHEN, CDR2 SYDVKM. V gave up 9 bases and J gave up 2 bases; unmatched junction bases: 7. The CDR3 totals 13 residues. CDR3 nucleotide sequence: TGTGCCAGTGGGAGGGGAGGAACCTACGAGCAGTACTTC. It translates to CASGRGGTYEQYF. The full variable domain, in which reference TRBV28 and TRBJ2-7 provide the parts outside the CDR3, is DVKVTQSSRYLVKRTGEKVFLECVQDMDHENMFWYRQDPGLGLRLIYFSYDVKMKEKGDIPEGYSVSREKKERFSLILESASTNQTSMYLCASGRGGTYEQYFGPGTRLTVT.

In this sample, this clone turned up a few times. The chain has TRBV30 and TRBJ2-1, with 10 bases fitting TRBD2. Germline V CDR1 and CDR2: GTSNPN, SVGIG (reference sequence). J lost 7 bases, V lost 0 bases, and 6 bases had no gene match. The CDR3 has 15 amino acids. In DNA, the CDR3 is TGTGCCTGGAGTGTAAGGCTAGCGGGAGAGAATGAGCAGTTCTTC. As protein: CAWSVRLAGENEQFF. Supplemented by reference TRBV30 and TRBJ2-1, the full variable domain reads SQTIHQWPATLVQPVGSPLSLECTVEGTSNPNLYWYRQAAGRGLQLLFYSVGIGQISSEVPQNLSASRPQDRQFILSSKKLLLSDSGFYLCAWSVRLAGENEQFFGPGTRLTVL.

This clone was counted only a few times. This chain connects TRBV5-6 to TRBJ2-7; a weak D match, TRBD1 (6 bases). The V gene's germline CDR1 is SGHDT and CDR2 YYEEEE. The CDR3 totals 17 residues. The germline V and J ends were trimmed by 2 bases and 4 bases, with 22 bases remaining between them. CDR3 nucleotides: TGTGCCAGCAGCTTCCTACAGGGTAACGGGGCTGGGTACGAGCAGTACTTC. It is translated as CASSFLQGNGAGYEQYF.

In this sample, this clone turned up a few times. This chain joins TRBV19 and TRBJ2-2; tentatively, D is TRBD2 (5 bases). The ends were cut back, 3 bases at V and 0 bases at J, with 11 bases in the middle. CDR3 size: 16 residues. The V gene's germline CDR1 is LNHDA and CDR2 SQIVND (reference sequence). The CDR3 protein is CASSIPGSPNTGELFF. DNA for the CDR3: TGTGCCAGTAGTATTCCGGGATCCCCGAACACCGGGGAGCTGTTTTTT.

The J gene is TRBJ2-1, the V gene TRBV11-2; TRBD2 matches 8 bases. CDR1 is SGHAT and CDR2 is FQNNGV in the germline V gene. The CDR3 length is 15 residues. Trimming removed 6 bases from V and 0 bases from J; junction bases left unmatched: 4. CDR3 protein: CASRMAGGSYNEQFF. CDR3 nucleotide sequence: TGTGCCAGCAGAATGGCGGGAGGCTCCTACAATGAGCAGTTCTTC.

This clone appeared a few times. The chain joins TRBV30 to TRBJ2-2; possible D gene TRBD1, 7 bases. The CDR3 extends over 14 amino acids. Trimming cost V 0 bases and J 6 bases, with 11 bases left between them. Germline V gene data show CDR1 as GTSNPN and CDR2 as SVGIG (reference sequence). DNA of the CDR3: TGTGCCTGGAGTGTGCAGGGGGGCCCCGGGGAGCTGTTTTTT. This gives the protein CAWSVQGGPGELFF.

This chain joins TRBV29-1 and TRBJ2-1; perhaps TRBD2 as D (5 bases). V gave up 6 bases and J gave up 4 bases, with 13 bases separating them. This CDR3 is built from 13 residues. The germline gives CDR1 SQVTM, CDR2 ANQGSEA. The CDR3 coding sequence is TGCAGCGTGAGTGCGGGCCTTTACAATGAGCAGTTCTTC. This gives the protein CSVSAGLYNEQFF.

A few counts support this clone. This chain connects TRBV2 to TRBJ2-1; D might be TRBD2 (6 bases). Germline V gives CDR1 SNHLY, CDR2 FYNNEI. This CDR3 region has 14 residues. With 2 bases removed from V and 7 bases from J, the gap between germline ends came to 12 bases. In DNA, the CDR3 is TGTGCCAGCAGTGAATTAGCGGTCCCAAATGAGCAGTTCTTC. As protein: CASSELAVPNEQFF.

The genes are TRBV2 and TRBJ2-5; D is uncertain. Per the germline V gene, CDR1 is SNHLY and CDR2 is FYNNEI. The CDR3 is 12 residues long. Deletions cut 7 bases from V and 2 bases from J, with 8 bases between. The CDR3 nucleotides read TGTGCCAGCACTCAGTTTCAAGAGACCCAGTACTTC. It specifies CASTQFQETQYF.